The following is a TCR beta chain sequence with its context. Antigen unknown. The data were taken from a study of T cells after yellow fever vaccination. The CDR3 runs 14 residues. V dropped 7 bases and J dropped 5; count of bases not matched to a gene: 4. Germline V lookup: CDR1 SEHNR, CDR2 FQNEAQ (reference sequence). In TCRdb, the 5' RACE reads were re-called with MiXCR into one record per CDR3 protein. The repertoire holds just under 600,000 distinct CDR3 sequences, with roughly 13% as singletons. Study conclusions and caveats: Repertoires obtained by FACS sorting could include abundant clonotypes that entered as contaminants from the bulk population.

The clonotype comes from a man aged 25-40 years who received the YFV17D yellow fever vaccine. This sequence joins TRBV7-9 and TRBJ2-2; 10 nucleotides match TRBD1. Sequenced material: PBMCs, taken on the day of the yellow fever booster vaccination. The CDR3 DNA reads TGTGCCAGCACCGGGACAGGGGATACCGGGGAGCTGTTTTTT. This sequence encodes CASTGTGDTGELFF. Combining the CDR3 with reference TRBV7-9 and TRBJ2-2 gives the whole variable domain DTGVSQNPRHKITKRGQNVTFRCDPISEHNRLYWYRQTLGQGPEFLTYFQNEAQLEKSRLLSDRFSAERPKGSFSTLEIQRTEQGDSAMYLCASTGTGDTGELFFGEGSRLTVL.